The 18 T cell receptor beta chains below come from one sample, sequenced in a study of blood T cells in healthy people across ages. A second roughly 6 to 11 cycle PCR used barcoded and J-beta primers. One entry per CDR3 protein results from TCRdb running MiXCR on the 5' RACE reads. The table includes approximately 1,000,000 distinct CDR3 sequences, more than 35% detected once. The sample comprised blood. These receptors all come from a woman in her fifties or sixties in good health.

This chain joins TRBV20-1 and TRBJ2-7, with a weak D call TRBD2 (5 bases). V was pared by 4 bases and J by 2 bases, with 18 bases between. The CDR3 extends over 15 amino acids. Germline CDR1 is DFQATT and CDR2 is SNEGSKA (reference sequence). The CDR3 sequence is CSAKDRTSSPYEQYF. CDR3 nucleotides: TGCAGTGCTAAGGATAGAACTAGTTCGCCCTACGAGCAGTACTTC.

In its sample, this clonotype was seen a few times. V gene TRBV15 combines with J gene TRBJ2-3; either TRBD1 or TRBD2 may fit D (6 bases each). This CDR3 comprises 14 residues. Germline V gives CDR1 LNHNV, CDR2 YYDKDF (reference sequence). With 7 bases removed from V and 5 bases from J, the gap between germline ends came to 16 bases. The chain's CDR3 is CATKEGGGVDTQYF. The CDR3 nucleotides read TGTGCCACCAAGGAGGGGGGAGGTGTAGATACGCAGTATTTT.

In its sample, this clonotype was seen once. The chain couples TRBV24-1 to TRBJ2-1, with 8 bases matching TRBD2. This CDR3 contains 16 residues. V dropped 7 bases and J dropped 0; count of bases not matched to a gene: 7. From germline, CDR1 is KGHDR and CDR2 SFDVKD. The CDR3 nucleotides are TGTGCCACCAGCCAAACTAGCGGTTCCTCCTACAATGAGCAGTTCTTC. Translation gives CATSQTSGSSYNEQFF.

This clonotype has a handful of counts. The genes are TRBV29-1 and TRBJ2-3; D unresolved. The CDR3 loop spans 11 amino acids. Trimming cost V 5 bases and J 2 bases, with 5 bases left between them. CDR1 and CDR2 from the germline V gene are SQVTM and ANQGSEA. The CDR3 DNA is TGCAGCGTTCGTGTCACAGATACGCAGTATTTT. Its translation is CSVRVTDTQYF.

The chain recombines TRBV12-3 or TRBV12-4 with TRBJ2-5; D may match TRBD1 or TRBD2 (5 bases each). The germline V and J ends were trimmed by 3 bases and 4 bases, with 9 bases remaining between them. This CDR3 has 13 residues. CDR3 protein: CASSFGDVETQYF. DNA of the CDR3: TGTGCCAGCAGTTTCGGGGACGTAGAGACCCAGTACTTC.

This rearrangement joins TRBV6-5 to TRBJ1-2; 7 bases align to TRBD1. Per the germline V gene, CDR1 is MNHEY and CDR2 is SVGAGI. Trimming took 4 bases from V and 3 from J; bases not matched to a gene: 8. The CDR3 runs 15 residues. CDR3 in DNA: TGTGCCAGCAGTTCCCAGGCAGGGGGAGACTATGGCTACACCTTC. Protein: CASSSQAGGDYGYTF.

This clonotype was observed many times. The V call is TRBV20-1, the J call TRBJ2-5; no definite D call. The CDR3 has 18 residues. Trimming cost V 3 bases and J 2 bases, with 25 bases left between them. Germline values: CDR1 DFQATT, CDR2 SNEGSKA (reference sequence). CDR3: CSASRASGSHPLQETQYF. The CDR3 nucleotides are TGCAGTGCTAGTCGGGCGAGTGGGTCCCACCCGTTGCAAGAGACCCAGTACTTC.

This clonotype appeared many times. V usage is TRBV2 and J usage is TRBJ1-2; 11 bases agree with TRBD1. Trimming at V came to 6 bases and at J to 9 bases, leaving 9 bases not matched to a gene. There are 14 residues in the CDR3. CDR1 and CDR2 from the germline V gene are SNHLY and FYNNEI. CDR3 sequence: CASRPGQGAQSYTF. DNA for the CDR3: TGTGCCAGCAGACCCGGACAGGGGGCGCAGAGCTACACCTTC.

J is TRBJ1-2 and V is TRBV11-2; D call uncertain. Germline loops: CDR1 SGHAT, CDR2 FQNNGV. This CDR3 has 12 residues. Trimming cost V 5 bases and J 8 bases, with 12 bases left between them. CDR3 residues: CASSLSLRGYTF. The CDR3 nucleotides read TGTGCCAGCAGCCTGTCATTACGGGGCTACACCTTC.

The chain recombines TRBV3-1 with TRBJ2-7; 10 bases line up with TRBD1. The CDR3 sequence is 16 residues long. CDR1 is LGHDT and CDR2 is YNNKEL in the germline V gene (reference sequence). Germline trimming cut 4 bases from V and 0 bases from J; bases unmatched to any gene: 6. CDR3 bases: TGTGCCAGCAGCCTTGGGACAGGGGAATTCTCCTACGAGCAGTACTTC. Translated: CASSLGTGEFSYEQYF.

The chain employs TRBV28 and TRBJ2-5; a weak D match, TRBD1 (5 bases). Trimming removed 2 bases at V and 2 bases at J, with 12 bases between. Looked up from germline, CDR1 is MDHEN and CDR2 is SYDVKM. CDR3 length equals 15 residues. The CDR3 reads CASSLIQGVQETQYF. The DNA for the CDR3 is TGTGCCAGCAGTTTAATCCAGGGCGTACAAGAGACCCAGTACTTC.

The genes are TRBV5-1 and TRBJ2-1; 7 bases align to TRBD1. This CDR3 region has 12 residues. V lost 5 bases, J lost 9 bases, and 5 bases stayed unmatched. The germline V gene encodes CDR1 SGHRS and CDR2 YFSETQ. CDR3 DNA: TGCGCCAGCAGGCGACAGGGTATTGAGCAGTTCTTC. Translated, it gives CASRRQGIEQFF.

This clonotype was seen a handful of times. The chain recombines TRBV3-1 with TRBJ2-5; possibly TRBD1 or TRBD2 for D (5 bases each). Germline values: CDR1 LGHDT, CDR2 YNNKEL (reference sequence). Trimming stripped 4 bases from V and 5 bases from J, with 17 bases between. The CDR3 is 15 residues long. DNA for the CDR3: TGTGCCAGCAGCCCCCGGGACCTAATAGGGGAGACCCAGTACTTC. Encoded protein: CASSPRDLIGETQYF.

The rearrangement uses TRBV25-1 and TRBJ2-1; the match to TRBD1 covers 8 bases. The V and J ends lost 0 bases and 7 bases, in that order; junction bases with no gene match: 8. The CDR3 is 16 amino acids. Germline V CDR1 and CDR2: MGHDK, SYGVNS. The CDR3 region has the DNA TGTGCCAGCAGTGAATACTCGACAGGGGTTGCAAATGAGCAGTTCTTC. Translation: CASSEYSTGVANEQFF.

J is TRBJ2-1 and V is TRBV10-3, with 13 positions matching TRBD2. Germline CDR1 is ENHRY and CDR2 is SYGVKD. The junction had 1 base not matched to a gene; V was cut back by 0 bases and J by 5 bases. CDR3 length: 16 amino acids. The CDR3 region has the DNA TGTGCCATCAGTGAGTCAACTAGCGGGAGGGACAATGAGCAGTTCTTC. It yields the protein CAISESTSGRDNEQFF.

This chain connects TRBV5-1 to TRBJ2-5, with no clear D. The germline gives CDR1 SGHRS, CDR2 YFSETQ. V lost 0 bases and J 11 bases, leaving 14 bases between the germline ends. The CDR3 runs to 13 residues. In nucleotides, the CDR3 is TGCGCCAGCAGCTTGGACTCGCACTACGGGCAGTACTTC. It codes for CASSLDSHYGQYF.

About this clonotype itself: A single base separates this from a much larger clone, so it may be a read error. The rearrangement joins TRBV5-1 to TRBJ1-1; no firm D call. Germline-derived CDR1 and CDR2 are SGHRS and YFSETQ. With 4 bases removed from V and 6 bases from J, the gap between germline ends came to 19 bases. The CDR3 is made up of 15 amino acids. CDR3 sequence: CASSPSEVGGAEAFF. The CDR3 DNA is TGCGCCAGCAGCCCCTCTGAAGTCGGCGGCGCTGAAGCTTTCTTT.

This clonotype came up a few times. J is TRBJ2-4 and V is TRBV3-1, with D perhaps given as TRBD1 or TRBD2 (5 bases each). Looked up from germline, CDR1 is LGHDT and CDR2 is YNNKEL (reference sequence). The V gene lost 4 bases and the J gene lost 0 bases, with 7 bases spanning the gap. The CDR3 is 14 residues long. CDR3 sequence (DNA): TGTGCCAGCAGCCGTGGGACAGCCAAAAACATTCAGTACTTC. Amino acid sequence: CASSRGTAKNIQYF.